The rows below give T cell receptor beta chains drawn from one sample of a study of cytomegalovirus exposure and HLA in healthy donors. Generated by immunoSEQ multiplex PCR, the TCRdb table keeps only in-frame clones and is missing some. The data contain some 110,000 clones, around 65% of them seen just once; the ten biggest clones take up more than 1.5%. Sequencing was performed on PBMCs. The receptors were gathered from a man younger than 35 in good health and CMV-seronegative. The CDR3 runs from the conserved cysteine through the conserved F or W. Fields, in order: D gene, J gene, clone size, V gene, CDR3 protein, CDR3 DNA. D genes are given only for firm matches. The size of a clone is reported for some rows only, either as once, few or many, or as a class for expanded clones.

D gene: NA
J gene: TRBJ1-3
clone size: NA
V gene: TRBV7-9
CDR3 protein: CASSLTKGVPGNTIYF
CDR3 DNA: TGTGCCAGCAGCTTGACGAAGGGGGTCCCTGGAAACACCATATATTTT

D gene: NA
J gene: TRBJ2-7
clone size: NA
V gene: TRBV6-4
CDR3 protein: CASSGVGLSYEQYF
CDR3 DNA: TGTGCCAGCAGTGGGGTTGGGCTATCCTACGAGCAGTACTTC

D gene: TRBD1
J gene: TRBJ2-7
clone size: NA
V gene: TRBV19
CDR3 protein: CASSRTGASYEQYF
CDR3 DNA: TGTGCCAGTAGCCGGACAGGGGCTTCCTACGAGCAGTACTTC

D gene: TRBD1
J gene: TRBJ1-2
clone size: few
V gene: TRBV2
CDR3 protein: CASRGQGKGYGYTF
CDR3 DNA: TGTGCCAGCAGGGGACAGGGGAAAGGCTATGGCTACACCTTC

D gene: NA
J gene: TRBJ2-2
clone size: NA
V gene: TRBV27
CDR3 protein: CASRTRQTPPGELFF
CDR3 DNA: TGTGCCAGCAGGACCCGACAAACACCACCCGGGGAGCTGTTTTTT

D gene: NA
J gene: TRBJ1-3
clone size: NA
V gene: TRBV29-1
CDR3 protein: CSVEGLGNTIYF
CDR3 DNA: TGCAGCGTTGAAGGACTTGGAAACACCATATATTTT

D gene: TRBD1
J gene: TRBJ1-2
clone size: NA
V gene: TRBV7-2
CDR3 protein: CASSFGQGGLYGYTF
CDR3 DNA: TGTGCCAGCAGTTTCGGACAGGGCGGACTATATGGCTACACCTTC

D gene: TRBD2
J gene: TRBJ2-7
clone size: NA
V gene: TRBV7-7
CDR3 protein: CASSLTSGSYEQYF
CDR3 DNA: TGTGCCAGCAGCCTTACTAGCGGATCCTACGAGCAGTACTTC

D gene: TRBD2
J gene: TRBJ2-3
clone size: few
V gene: TRBV19
CDR3 protein: CASSMRGRTASGSTDTQYF
CDR3 DNA: TGTGCCAGTAGTATGCGAGGAAGGACGGCTAGCGGGAGCACAGATACGCAGTATTTT

D gene: NA
J gene: TRBJ2-1
clone size: NA
V gene: TRBV5-4
CDR3 protein: CASSLDPVSYNEQFF
CDR3 DNA: TGTGCCAGCAGCTTGGATCCGGTCTCCTACAATGAGCAGTTCTTC

D gene: NA
J gene: TRBJ2-1
clone size: NA
V gene: TRBV20-1
CDR3 protein: CAAGDNNEQFF
CDR3 DNA: TGTGCGGCAGGGGACAACAATGAGCAGTTCTTC

D gene: TRBD1
J gene: TRBJ1-1
clone size: few
V gene: TRBV30
CDR3 protein: CAWSARDRMNTEAFF
CDR3 DNA: TGTGCCTGGAGTGCCCGGGACAGAATGAACACTGAAGCTTTCTTT

D gene: TRBD1
J gene: TRBJ2-1
clone size: once
V gene: TRBV19
CDR3 protein: CASSIAKGGQGMNEQFF
CDR3 DNA: TGTGCCAGCAGTATAGCGAAAGGGGGACAGGGTATGAATGAGCAGTTCTTC

D gene: NA
J gene: TRBJ2-1
clone size: NA
V gene: TRBV13
CDR3 protein: CASSLIRNEQFF
CDR3 DNA: TGTGCCAGCAGCTTAATCAGGAATGAGCAGTTCTTC

D gene: NA
J gene: TRBJ1-2
clone size: NA
V gene: TRBV19
CDR3 protein: CASRATGPLLYGYTF
CDR3 DNA: TGTGCCAGTAGAGCGACAGGACCCCTCCTCTATGGCTACACCTTC

D gene: TRBD1
J gene: TRBJ2-3
clone size: NA
V gene: TRBV15
CDR3 protein: CATSRGPGQDTDTQYF
CDR3 DNA: TGTGCCACCAGCAGGGGGCCGGGACAGGACACAGATACGCAGTATTTT

D gene: NA
J gene: TRBJ1-5
clone size: NA
V gene: TRBV27
CDR3 protein: CASSPLTPYSNQPQHF
CDR3 DNA: TGTGCCAGCAGTCCCCTGACACCTTATAGCAATCAGCCCCAGCATTTT

D gene: TRBD1
J gene: TRBJ1-4
clone size: NA
V gene: TRBV25-1
CDR3 protein: CASSDTDRGGREKLFF
CDR3 DNA: TGTGCCAGCAGTGATACCGACAGGGGCGGAAGGGAAAAACTGTTTTTT

D gene: NA
J gene: TRBJ1-2
clone size: once
V gene: TRBV28
CDR3 protein: CASMAGGYTF
CDR3 DNA: TGTGCCAGCATGGCGGGGGGCTACACCTTC

D gene: TRBD2
J gene: TRBJ2-6
clone size: once
V gene: TRBV4-3
CDR3 protein: CASSQDRLAGPLEANVLTF
CDR3 DNA: TGCGCCAGCAGCCAAGATCGGCTAGCGGGCCCGCTAGAGGCCAACGTCCTGACTTTC

D gene: NA
J gene: TRBJ2-3
clone size: few
V gene: TRBV7-8
CDR3 protein: CASSLRYRTEDTQYF
CDR3 DNA: TGTGCCAGCAGCTTACGATACAGGACGGAAGATACGCAGTATTTT

D gene: NA
J gene: TRBJ1-1
clone size: once
V gene: TRBV6-5
CDR3 protein: CASTTGGGKAFF
CDR3 DNA: TGTGCCAGCACTACCGGGGGGGGCAAAGCTTTCTTT

D gene: NA
J gene: TRBJ2-6
clone size: NA
V gene: TRBV28
CDR3 protein: CASSPPRGAGANVLTF
CDR3 DNA: TGTGCCAGCAGTCCCCCTCGCGGGGCTGGGGCCAACGTCCTGACTTTC

D gene: NA
J gene: TRBJ1-3
clone size: once
V gene: TRBV27
CDR3 protein: CASSLSKGLPGNTIYF
CDR3 DNA: TGTGCCAGCAGTTTATCAAAGGGGTTACCTGGAAACACCATATATTTT

D gene: NA
J gene: TRBJ1-4
clone size: few
V gene: TRBV28
CDR3 protein: CASSPTDSSLFEKLFF
CDR3 DNA: TGTGCCAGCAGCCCAACGGACAGTTCTCTTTTTGAAAAACTGTTTTTT

D gene: TRBD2
J gene: TRBJ2-5
clone size: NA
V gene: TRBV29-1
CDR3 protein: CSVRTSGAWGTQYF
CDR3 DNA: TGCAGCGTTAGGACTAGCGGGGCGTGGGGGACCCAGTACTTC

D gene: TRBD2
J gene: TRBJ2-3
clone size: NA
V gene: TRBV28
CDR3 protein: CASAVGGGYTDTQYF
CDR3 DNA: TGTGCCAGCGCGGTGGGGGGAGGGTACACAGATACGCAGTATTTT

D gene: NA
J gene: TRBJ2-7
clone size: few
V gene: TRBV13
CDR3 protein: CASSLFGGVSYEQYF
CDR3 DNA: TGTGCCAGCAGCTTATTCGGGGGAGTGTCCTACGAGCAGTACTTC

D gene: TRBD2
J gene: TRBJ2-5
clone size: NA
V gene: TRBV29-1
CDR3 protein: CSVGLGGRETQYF
CDR3 DNA: TGCAGCGTAGGACTAGGAGGACGGGAGACCCAGTACTTC

D gene: NA
J gene: TRBJ2-1
clone size: NA
V gene: TRBV30
CDR3 protein: CAWTQRGNEQFF
CDR3 DNA: TGTGCCTGGACCCAACGGGGCAATGAGCAGTTCTTC

D gene: NA
J gene: TRBJ2-2
clone size: NA
V gene: TRBV6-1
CDR3 protein: CASSIFGVGGELFF
CDR3 DNA: TGTGCCAGCAGTATATTCGGGGTTGGCGGGGAGCTGTTTTTT

D gene: NA
J gene: TRBJ2-7
clone size: NA
V gene: TRBV7-9
CDR3 protein: CASSSSPYEQYF
CDR3 DNA: TGTGCCAGCAGCTCTTCTCCCTACGAGCAGTACTTC

D gene: NA
J gene: TRBJ2-1
clone size: few
V gene: TRBV5-4
CDR3 protein: CASSLGTIPNEQFF
CDR3 DNA: TGTGCCAGCAGCTTGGGGACAATCCCCAATGAGCAGTTCTTC

D gene: TRBD2
J gene: TRBJ2-3
clone size: NA
V gene: TRBV5-4
CDR3 protein: CASSLAGGGWGDTQYF
CDR3 DNA: TGTGCCAGCAGCTTGGCTGGGGGAGGGTGGGGAGATACGCAGTATTTT

D gene: NA
J gene: TRBJ2-7
clone size: NA
V gene: TRBV2
CDR3 protein: CASRDSLYEQYF
CDR3 DNA: TGTGCCAGCAGGGACTCACTCTACGAGCAGTACTTC

D gene: TRBD1
J gene: TRBJ1-2
clone size: NA
V gene: TRBV28
CDR3 protein: CASSHILGTDDF
CDR3 DNA: TGTGCCAGCAGTCATATATTAGGGACAGATGACTTC

D gene: TRBD2
J gene: TRBJ2-5
clone size: NA
V gene: TRBV7-9
CDR3 protein: CASTRTSGLRETQYF
CDR3 DNA: TGTGCCAGCACTAGGACTAGCGGTCTTCGGGAGACCCAGTACTTC

D gene: NA
J gene: TRBJ2-7
clone size: few
V gene: TRBV5-6
CDR3 protein: CASSFQTYEQYF
CDR3 DNA: TGTGCCAGCAGCTTTCAGACCTACGAGCAGTACTTC

D gene: NA
J gene: TRBJ2-7
clone size: NA
V gene: TRBV14
CDR3 protein: CASSQEVNRADEQYF
CDR3 DNA: TGTGCCAGCAGCCAAGAAGTAAACAGGGCGGACGAGCAGTACTTC

D gene: TRBD2
J gene: TRBJ2-7
clone size: NA
V gene: TRBV4-3
CDR3 protein: CASSQDSSGSYEQYF
CDR3 DNA: TGCGCCAGCAGCCAAGACTCTAGCGGATCCTACGAGCAGTACTTC

D gene: TRBD1
J gene: TRBJ1-2
clone size: few
V gene: TRBV18
CDR3 protein: CASPTGTDGYTF
CDR3 DNA: TGTGCCAGCCCGACAGGGACGGATGGCTACACCTTC

D gene: TRBD2
J gene: TRBJ2-3
clone size: NA
V gene: TRBV28
CDR3 protein: CASSYPSGTSDAEQYF
CDR3 DNA: TGTGCCAGCAGTTATCCATCCGGGACTAGTGACGCTGAGCAGTATTTT

D gene: TRBD2
J gene: TRBJ2-7
clone size: NA
V gene: TRBV18
CDR3 protein: CASSPPGLAGGPYDSHEQYF
CDR3 DNA: TGTGCCAGCTCCCCGCCGGGACTAGCGGGAGGGCCTTATGATTCCCACGAGCAGTACTTC

D gene: TRBD1
J gene: TRBJ1-5
clone size: few
V gene: TRBV18
CDR3 protein: CASSPLGADRGHYQPQHF
CDR3 DNA: TGTGCCAGCTCCCCTCTCGGTGCGGACAGGGGGCATTATCAGCCCCAGCATTTT

D gene: TRBD2
J gene: TRBJ2-1
clone size: NA
V gene: TRBV7-8
CDR3 protein: CASRWRSGGGSGNEQFF
CDR3 DNA: TGTGCCAGCAGGTGGCGGAGTGGGGGGGGAAGCGGTAATGAGCAGTTCTTC

D gene: NA
J gene: TRBJ2-3
clone size: few
V gene: TRBV28
CDR3 protein: CASTLRLVNTDTQYF
CDR3 DNA: TGTGCCAGCACCCTAAGGCTAGTTAACACAGATACGCAGTATTTT

D gene: TRBD1
J gene: TRBJ2-7
clone size: NA
V gene: TRBV25-1
CDR3 protein: CASRGQGLYEQYF
CDR3 DNA: TGTGCCAGTCGCGGACAGGGGCTCTACGAGCAGTACTTC

D gene: NA
J gene: TRBJ2-7
clone size: NA
V gene: TRBV9
CDR3 protein: CASSVGPQVNEQYF
CDR3 DNA: TGTGCCAGCAGCGTAGGCCCCCAGGTAAACGAGCAGTACTTC